The 32 T cell receptor beta chains below were found in one sample sequenced in a study of response to subunit inactivated influenza vaccine. MiXCR was run by TCRdb on the RT-PCR reads, yielding one entry per CDR3 protein. The repertoire holds 150,000 to 200,000 distinct CDR3 sequences, with roughly 10% as singletons. This material consisted of non-naive T cells sorted from PBMCs, taken 40 to 50 days after vaccination. The receptors stem from a man aged 50-59 years who received an inactivated influenza vaccine.

This clonotype has more than one count but fewer than ten. The chain couples TRBV7-2 to TRBJ1-1, with a possible D match to TRBD1 (5 bases). Germline CDR1 and CDR2: SGHTA and FQGNSA. The ends were cut back, 8 bases at V and 1 base at J, with 14 bases in the middle. This CDR3 region has 14 residues. The CDR3 DNA sequence: TGTGCCAGCTCTTGGGGCCCGGCGAACACTGAAGCTTTCTTT. It specifies CASSWGPANTEAFF.

Comment on this clonotype: A much more abundant neighbour one base away suggests this may be a read error. The CDR3 sequence is CASSYGAHAYNEQFF. The CDR3 DNA reads TGTGCCAGCAGTTATGGAGCCCACGCCTACAATGAGCAGTTCTTC. The chain has TRBV6-5 and TRBJ2-1; no definite D call. In germline, CDR1 is MNHEY, CDR2 SVGAGI. This CDR3 is built from 15 residues. Trimming shortened V by 3 bases and J by 2 bases, and 11 bases separated the two germline ends.

This chain joins TRBV13 and TRBJ1-5; 10 bases match TRBD1. The trim removed 4 bases at V and 4 bases at J, leaving 7 bases unmatched. CDR1 is PRHDT, CDR2 FYEKMQ, per germline (reference sequence). The CDR3 contains 16 residues. The CDR3 sequence is CASSSRGQGKNQPQHF. CDR3 coding DNA: TGTGCCAGCAGCTCCCGGGGACAGGGGAAAAATCAGCCCCAGCATTTT.

V gene TRBV7-3 combines with J gene TRBJ2-5, with a possible D match to TRBD2 (5 bases). Trimming took 5 bases from V and 1 from J, leaving 17 bases between them. The germline V gene has CDR1 SGHTA and CDR2 FQGTGA. The length of the CDR3 is 16 residues. CDR3 protein: CASSLRDGTLQETQYF. The CDR3 nucleotides are TGTGCCAGCAGCCTCCGGGATGGAACCCTCCAAGAGACCCAGTACTTC.

In its sample, this clonotype was seen a few times. The gene calls are TRBV15 and TRBJ2-3; 9 nucleotides align to TRBD2. Trimming removed 2 bases from V and 4 bases from J; junction bases left unmatched: 7. This CDR3 region has 16 residues. Germline V gives CDR1 LNHNV, CDR2 YYDKDF (reference sequence). CDR3 sequence reads: CATSRSQREAADTQYF. Written as DNA, the CDR3 is TGTGCCACCAGCAGAAGTCAGCGGGAGGCGGCAGATACGCAGTATTTT.

This chain joins TRBV28 and TRBJ2-3, with 11 bases that match TRBD2. From germline, CDR1 is MDHEN and CDR2 SYDVKM. This CDR3 comprises 14 residues. J was trimmed by 7 bases and V by 8 bases; bases with no gene match: 8. CDR3 amino acids: CASSLAGGPNTQYF. CDR3 nucleotides: TGTGCCAGCTCTTTAGCGGGAGGGCCGAATACGCAGTATTTT.

V and J are TRBV12-3 or TRBV12-4 and TRBJ2-1; D is tentatively TRBD1 or TRBD2 (5 bases each). This CDR3 contains 11 residues. The CDR3 DNA is TGTGCGAGGAGGTCCGATGGGACGCAGTTCTTC. As protein: CARRSDGTQFF.

This clonotype has a handful of counts. The J gene is TRBJ2-2, the V gene TRBV7-3; 10 bases line up with TRBD1. The CDR3 totals 15 residues. CDR1 is SGHTA, CDR2 FQGTGA, per germline. With 7 bases clipped from V and 6 bases from J, the junction kept 8 bases outside the gene matches. Here the CDR3 DNA reads TGTGCCAGCATGGAAACTGGGACAGGGGCCGGGGAGCTGTTTTTT. Protein: CASMETGTGAGELFF.

This clonotype was counted between two and nine times. The gene calls are TRBV7-2 and TRBJ2-7; 7 bases align to TRBD2. Germline loops: CDR1 SGHTA, CDR2 FQGNSA. V dropped 1 base and J dropped 5; count of bases not matched to a gene: 8. This CDR3 comprises 15 residues. The CDR3 sequence is CASSLVGGSSHEQYF. CDR3 in DNA: TGTGCCAGCAGCTTAGTGGGGGGGTCGTCCCACGAGCAGTACTTC.

At least ten counts were recorded for this clonotype. The chain's CDR3 is CASSRGSEKLFF. In DNA, the CDR3 is TGTGCCAGCAGCCGAGGTTCGGAAAAACTGTTTTTT. The chain links TRBV7-9 to TRBJ1-4; D is uncertain. Germline-derived CDR1 and CDR2 are SEHNR and FQNEAQ (reference sequence). This CDR3 contains 12 residues. Trimming took off 5 bases at V and 8 bases at J, with 9 bases between the two ends. The entire variable domain, with the rest obtained from reference TRBV7-9 and TRBJ1-4, is as follows: DTGVSQNPRHKITKRGQNVTFRCDPISEHNRLYWYRQTLGQGPEFLTYFQNEAQLEKSRLLSDRFSAERPKGSFSTLEIQRTEQGDSAMYLCASSRGSEKLFFGSGTQLSVL.

V gene TRBV20-1 combines with J gene TRBJ2-5, with 13 bases lining up with TRBD2. Unmatched junction bases numbered 7, after V lost 5 bases and J lost 4 bases. Germline V lookup: CDR1 DFQATT, CDR2 SNEGSKA (reference sequence). This CDR3 contains 15 residues. The CDR3: CSAATSGGAGETQYF. CDR3 nucleotide sequence: TGCAGTGCTGCCACTAGCGGGGGGGCCGGAGAGACCCAGTACTTC.

This clonotype was observed a handful of times. The chain employs TRBV28 and TRBJ2-6; D might be TRBD2 (5 bases). Per germline, CDR1 MDHEN and CDR2 SYDVKM. This CDR3 comprises 19 residues. V was shortened by 0 bases and J by 0 bases, with 15 bases between the two germline ends. The CDR3 DNA is TGTGCCAGCAGTTTATGGCGGCCGGGGAAACACTCTGGGGCCAACGTCCTGACTTTC. Its translation is CASSLWRPGKHSGANVLTF.

The chain combines TRBV10-3 with TRBJ2-7; 8 nucleotides align to TRBD1. This CDR3 has 12 residues. Trimming removed 8 bases from V and 6 bases from J; junction bases left unmatched: 6. Germline assignment: CDR1 ENHRY and CDR2 SYGVKD. CDR3: CAILGTGGEQYF. CDR3 sequence (DNA): TGTGCCATCCTAGGGACAGGAGGCGAGCAGTACTTC.

This clonotype occurred a few times. The rearrangement uses TRBV20-1 and TRBJ2-5, with 9 bases matching TRBD2. V was pared by 6 bases and J by 4 bases, with 9 bases of the junction left unmatched. The CDR3 consists of 14 residues. CDR1 is DFQATT, CDR2 SNEGSKA, per germline (reference sequence). CDR3 nucleotides: TGCAGTGCGCCCCTCCTACTAGCGGGAGAGACCCAGTACTTC. Encoded protein: CSAPLLLAGETQYF.

The CDR3 nucleotides read TGTGCCAGCAGTTACGGGCAGTTGGGAGTCACAGATACGCAGTATTTT. As protein: CASSYGQLGVTDTQYF. V gene TRBV27 combines with J gene TRBJ2-3; tentatively, D is TRBD2 (5 bases). The CDR3 spans 16 residues. V lost 4 bases to trimming and J lost 2 bases, with 16 bases between them. The germline CDR1 and CDR2 sequences are MNHEY and SMNVEV (reference sequence).

The V and J genes are TRBV7-9 and TRBJ2-3; D is perhaps TRBD2 (6 bases). This CDR3 has 15 residues. V was pared by 1 base and J by 4 bases, with 12 bases between. CDR1 is SEHNR and CDR2 is FQNEAQ in the germline V gene (reference sequence). CDR3 sequence reads: CASSLGTSPPDTQYF. The CDR3 region has the DNA TGTGCCAGCAGCTTAGGAACTAGCCCGCCAGATACGCAGTATTTT.

This clonotype appeared many times. The chain is built from TRBV10-3 and TRBJ2-1, with a possible D match to TRBD2 (6 bases). The CDR3 length is 13 residues. The V gene's germline CDR1 is ENHRY and CDR2 SYGVKD. The V end lost 4 bases, the J end lost 8 bases, and 12 bases lay between the germline ends. CDR3 in amino acids: CAISGWGVDEQFF. The DNA of the CDR3 is TGTGCCATCAGTGGATGGGGGGTGGATGAGCAGTTCTTC.

V gene TRBV7-3 combines with J gene TRBJ2-3; TRBD2 is a possible D gene (7 bases). V was shortened by 5 bases and J by 2 bases, with 20 bases between the two germline ends. This CDR3 is 17 amino acids long. Germline lookup yields CDR1 SGHTA and CDR2 FQGTGA. CDR3 coding DNA: TGTGCCAGCAGCCTAGGTCCGCTAGGGGGGGCCACAGATACGCAGTATTTT. This codes for CASSLGPLGGATDTQYF.

Details on this clonotype: A much larger clone lies a single base off, so this may be a read error. V usage is TRBV7-9 and J usage is TRBJ1-3; D is unresolved. The CDR3 is made up of 15 amino acids. Looked up from germline, CDR1 is SEHNR and CDR2 is FQNEAQ (reference sequence). V was cut by 3 bases and J by 0 bases, with 9 bases left in between. This chain's CDR3 is CASSFKGHSGNTIYF. CDR3 nucleotide sequence: TGTGCCAGCAGCTTTAAAGGGCACTCTGGAAACACCATATATTTT. Looking up the rest from reference TRBV7-9 and TRBJ1-3 gives the full variable domain: DTGVSQNPRHKITKRGQNVTFRCDPISEHNRLYWYRQTLGQGPEFLTYFQNEAQLEKSRLLSDRFSAERPKGSFSTLEIQRTEQGDSAMYLCASSFKGHSGNTIYFGEGSWLTVV.

This clonotype was seen at least ten times. The V gene is TRBV20-1, the J gene TRBJ2-7, with TRBD1 as a possible D gene (6 bases). The V gene lost 5 bases and the J gene lost 3 bases, with 17 bases spanning the gap. Germline V CDR1 and CDR2: DFQATT, SNEGSKA (reference sequence). The CDR3 spans 14 residues. Here the CDR3 DNA reads TGCAGTGCTCGGGACCGGGACAAGCTCTACGAGCAGTACTTC. It encodes CSARDRDKLYEQYF.

This clonotype has just a few counts. The gene calls are TRBV28 and TRBJ1-5; 10 bases line up with TRBD1. V lost 6 bases to trimming and J lost 5 bases; unmatched junction nucleotides: 4. There are 14 residues in the CDR3. CDR1 and CDR2 from the germline V gene are MDHEN and SYDVKM. CDR3: CASSGTGDYQPQHF. The DNA of the CDR3 is TGTGCCAGCAGCGGGACAGGGGACTATCAGCCCCAGCATTTT.

At least ten counts were recorded for this clonotype. The chain joins TRBV7-2 to TRBJ1-1; 10 bases align to TRBD1. After removal of 1 base from V and 11 bases from J, the junction contained 7 bases not matched to a gene. The CDR3 contains 14 residues. Germline values: CDR1 SGHTA, CDR2 FQGNSA. CDR3 sequence reads: CASSLVLGQGRAFF. In nucleotides, the CDR3 is TGTGCCAGCAGCTTAGTCCTGGGACAGGGGCGGGCTTTCTTT. The full variable domain, in which reference TRBV7-2 and TRBJ1-1 provide the parts outside the CDR3, is GAGVSQSPSNKVTEKGKDVELRCDPISGHTALYWYRQSLGQGLEFLIYFQGNSAPDKSGLPSDRFSAERTGGSVSTLTIQRTQQEDSAVYLCASSLVLGQGRAFFGQGTRLTVV.

The genes are TRBV7-2 and TRBJ2-5; the D gene is possibly TRBD1 (5 bases). V lost 1 base and J lost 5, with 14 bases in between. The CDR3 sequence is 15 residues long. The germline V gene has CDR1 SGHTA and CDR2 FQGNSA. In nucleotides, the CDR3 is TGTGCCAGCAGCTTAGTCCAGGGCCCCAGGGAGACCCAGTACTTC. It is translated as CASSLVQGPRETQYF.

CDR3 coding DNA: TGTGCCAGCAGCTTACGCGGGGGTAGCAATCAGCCCCAGCATTTT. Its translation is CASSLRGGSNQPQHF. This chain uses TRBV7-8 with TRBJ1-5, with D possibly being TRBD1 (5 bases). Germline loops: CDR1 SGHVS, CDR2 FQNEAQ. This CDR3 comprises 15 residues. Trimming shortened V by 2 bases and J by 0 bases, and 8 bases separated the two germline ends.

The table lists this clonotype with a few counts. The rearrangement uses TRBV3-1 and TRBJ2-5; D call uncertain. The CDR3 consists of 14 residues. V shed 2 bases and J shed 4 bases, with 11 bases lying between them. Germline V gene sequence: CDR1 LGHDT, CDR2 YNNKEL (reference sequence). The DNA for the CDR3 is TGTGCCAGCAGCCAATTTGTCTCTTCAGAGACCCAGTACTTC. It codes for CASSQFVSSETQYF.

This clonotype was seen only a few times. The chain combines TRBV7-9 with TRBJ1-4, with unresolved D. The CDR3 has 15 amino acids. Between the trimmed V and J ends, which lost 1 base and 5 bases, there was a span of 11 bases. Germline-derived CDR1 and CDR2 are SEHNR and FQNEAQ (reference sequence). In DNA, the CDR3 is TGTGCCAGCAGCTTAGGTATAGGGCAAAATGAAAAACTGTTTTTT. Translated: CASSLGIGQNEKLFF.

This clonotype was picked up many times. The chain links TRBV2 to TRBJ1-3; possibly TRBD1 for D (5 bases). Germline loops: CDR1 SNHLY, CDR2 FYNNEI. The CDR3 contains 12 residues. With 4 bases removed from V and 8 bases from J, the gap between germline ends came to 9 bases. CDR3 bases: TGTGCCAGCAGTGTTGGGACGGACACCATATATTTT. It yields the protein CASSVGTDTIYF. The full variable domain, in which reference TRBV2 and TRBJ1-3 provide the parts outside the CDR3, is EPEVTQTPSHQVTQMGQEVILRCVPISNHLYFYWYRQILGQKVEFLVSFYNNEISEKSEIFDDQFSVERPDGSNFTLKIRSTKLEDSAMYFCASSVGTDTIYFGEGSWLTVV.

V usage is TRBV20-1 and J usage is TRBJ2-3; D assignment may be TRBD1 or TRBD2 (5 bases each). The germline gives CDR1 DFQATT, CDR2 SNEGSKA (reference sequence). The CDR3 sequence is 13 residues long. V was cut by 7 bases and J by 3 bases, with 14 bases left in between. The CDR3 sequence is CSVGAWGTDTQYF. In nucleotides, the CDR3 is TGCAGTGTCGGAGCTTGGGGGACAGATACGCAGTATTTT.

The chain recombines TRBV5-6 with TRBJ1-2, with 7 bases identical to TRBD1. With V trimmed by 7 bases and J by 4 bases, 10 bases remained unmatched. This CDR3 is built from 14 residues. CDR1 and CDR2 (germline): SGHDT, YYEEEE. The CDR3 DNA follows: TGTGCCAGCGGTACAGGGGTCTCTTCCTATGGCTACACCTTC. It specifies CASGTGVSSYGYTF.

The V gene is TRBV30, the J gene TRBJ2-5, with 7 bases matching TRBD1. In germline, CDR1 is GTSNPN, CDR2 SVGIG (reference sequence). Unmatched junction bases numbered 5, after V lost 2 bases and J lost 5 bases. This CDR3 spans 13 amino acids. DNA for the CDR3: TGTGCCTGGAGTCTCACAGGGGTTGAGACCCAGTACTTC. It is translated as CAWSLTGVETQYF.

The chain links TRBV3-1 to TRBJ2-5, with 8 bases fitting TRBD2. The CDR3 sequence is 15 residues long. V shed 1 base and J 8 bases; nucleotides not matched to a gene: 9. Germline V CDR1 and CDR2: LGHDT, YNNKEL (reference sequence). In nucleotides, the CDR3 is TGTGCCAGCAGCCAAGTAGTAGCGGGATCCGGTACCCAGTACTTC. It specifies CASSQVVAGSGTQYF.

The rearrangement joins TRBV6-5 to TRBJ1-2; D may be TRBD1 (5 bases). The CDR3 loop spans 14 amino acids. Germline CDR1 is MNHEY and CDR2 is SVGAGI. V gave up 2 bases and J gave up 2 bases, with 9 bases separating them. The CDR3 loop reads CASSYRRTNYGYTF. CDR3 sequence (DNA): TGTGCCAGCAGTTACCGTCGGACAAACTATGGCTACACCTTC.